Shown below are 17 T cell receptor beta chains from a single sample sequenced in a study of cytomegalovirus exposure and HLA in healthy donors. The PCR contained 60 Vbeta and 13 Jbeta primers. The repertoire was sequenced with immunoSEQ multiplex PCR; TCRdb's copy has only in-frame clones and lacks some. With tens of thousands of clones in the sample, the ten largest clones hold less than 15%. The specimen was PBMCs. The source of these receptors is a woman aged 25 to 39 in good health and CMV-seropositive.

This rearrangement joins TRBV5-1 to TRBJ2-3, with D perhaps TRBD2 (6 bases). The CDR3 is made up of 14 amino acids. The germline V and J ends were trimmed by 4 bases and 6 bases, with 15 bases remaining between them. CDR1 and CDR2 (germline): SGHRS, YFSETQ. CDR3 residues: CASSLHSTSDTQYF. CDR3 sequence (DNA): TGCGCCAGCAGCCTACACTCGACTAGTGATACGCAGTATTTT.

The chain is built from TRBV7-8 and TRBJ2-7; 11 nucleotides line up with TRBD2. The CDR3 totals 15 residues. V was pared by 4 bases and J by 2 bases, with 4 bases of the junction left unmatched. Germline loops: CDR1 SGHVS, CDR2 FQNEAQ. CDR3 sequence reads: CASSSLAGGAYEQYF. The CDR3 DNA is TGTGCCAGCAGCTCGCTAGCGGGAGGAGCCTACGAGCAGTACTTC.

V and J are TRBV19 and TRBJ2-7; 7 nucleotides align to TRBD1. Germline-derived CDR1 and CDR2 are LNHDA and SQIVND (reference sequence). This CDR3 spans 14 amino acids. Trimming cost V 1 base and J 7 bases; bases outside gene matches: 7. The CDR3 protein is CASSIGGQLGEQYF. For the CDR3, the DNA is TGTGCCAGTAGTATAGGGGGACAGCTTGGAGAGCAGTACTTC.

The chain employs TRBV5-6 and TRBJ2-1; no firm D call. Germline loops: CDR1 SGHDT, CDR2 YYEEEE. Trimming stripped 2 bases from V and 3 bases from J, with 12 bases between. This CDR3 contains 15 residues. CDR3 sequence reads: CASSFDSLYYNEQFF. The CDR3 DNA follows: TGTGCCAGCAGCTTTGACTCTTTATACTACAATGAGCAGTTCTTC. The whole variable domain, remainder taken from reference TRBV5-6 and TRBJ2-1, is DAGVTQSPTHLIKTRGQQVTLRCSPKSGHDTVSWYQQALGQGPQFIFQYYEEEERQRGNFPDRFSGHQFPNYSSELNVNALLLGDSALYLCASSFDSLYYNEQFFGPGTRLTVL.

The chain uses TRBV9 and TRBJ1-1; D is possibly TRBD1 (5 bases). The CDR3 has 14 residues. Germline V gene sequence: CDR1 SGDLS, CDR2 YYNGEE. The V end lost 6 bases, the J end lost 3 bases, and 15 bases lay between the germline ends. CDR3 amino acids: CASTPLGAHTEAFF. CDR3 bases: TGTGCCAGCACCCCGCTAGGGGCGCACACTGAAGCTTTCTTT.

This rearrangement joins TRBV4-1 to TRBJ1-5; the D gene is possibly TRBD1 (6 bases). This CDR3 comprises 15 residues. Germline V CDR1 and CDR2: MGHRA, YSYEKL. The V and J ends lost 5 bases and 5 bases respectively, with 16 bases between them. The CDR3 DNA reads TGCGCCAGCAGCGACGGACAGTCCACTGATCAGCCCCAGCATTTT. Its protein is CASSDGQSTDQPQHF.

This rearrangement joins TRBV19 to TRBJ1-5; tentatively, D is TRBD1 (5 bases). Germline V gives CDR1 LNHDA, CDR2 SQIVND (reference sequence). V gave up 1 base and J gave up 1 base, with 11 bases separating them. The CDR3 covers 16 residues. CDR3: CASSIGGRVSNQPQHF. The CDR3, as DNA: TGTGCCAGTAGTATAGGCGGCAGGGTGAGCAATCAGCCCCAGCATTTT.

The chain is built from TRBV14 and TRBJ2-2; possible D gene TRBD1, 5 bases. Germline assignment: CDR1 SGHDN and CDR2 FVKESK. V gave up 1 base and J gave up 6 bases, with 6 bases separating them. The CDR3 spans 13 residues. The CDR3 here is CASSQVGAGELFF. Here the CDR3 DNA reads TGTGCCAGCAGCCAAGTAGGGGCCGGGGAGCTGTTTTTT. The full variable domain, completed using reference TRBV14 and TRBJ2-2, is EAGVTQFPSHSVIEKGQTVTLRCDPISGHDNLYWYRRVMGKEIKFLLHFVKESKQDESGMPNNRFLAERTGGTYSTLKVQPAELEDSGVYFCASSQVGAGELFFGEGSRLTVL.

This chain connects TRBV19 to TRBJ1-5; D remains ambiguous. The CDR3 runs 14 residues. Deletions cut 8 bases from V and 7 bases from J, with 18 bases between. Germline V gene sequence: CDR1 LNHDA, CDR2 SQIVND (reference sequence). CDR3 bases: TGTGCCAGTGGGCTGGTGGGTGGTGTGCAGCCCCAGCATTTT. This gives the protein CASGLVGGVQPQHF.

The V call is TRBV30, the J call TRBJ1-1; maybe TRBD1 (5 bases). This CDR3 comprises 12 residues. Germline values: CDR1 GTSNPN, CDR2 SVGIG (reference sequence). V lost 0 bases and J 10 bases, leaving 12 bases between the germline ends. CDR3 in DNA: TGTGCCTGGAGTGTCGGGCAGGGAAGAGCTTTCTTT. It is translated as CAWSVGQGRAFF.

CDR3 sequence: CASSFFSRGGTEAFF. As DNA, the CDR3 is TGTGCCAGCAGCTTTTTTTCTAGGGGTGGAACTGAAGCTTTCTTT. The chain links TRBV11-2 to TRBJ1-1, with a possible D match to TRBD1 (5 bases). Trimming stripped 3 bases from V and 5 bases from J, with 16 bases between. The CDR3 sequence is 15 residues long. Germline lookup yields CDR1 SGHAT and CDR2 FQNNGV.

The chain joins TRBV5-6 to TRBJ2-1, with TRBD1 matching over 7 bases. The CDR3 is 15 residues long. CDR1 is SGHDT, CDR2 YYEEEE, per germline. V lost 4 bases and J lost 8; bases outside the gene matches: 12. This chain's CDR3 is CASSLYEQGFHEQFF. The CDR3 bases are TGTGCCAGCAGCCTATATGAACAGGGGTTCCATGAGCAGTTCTTC.

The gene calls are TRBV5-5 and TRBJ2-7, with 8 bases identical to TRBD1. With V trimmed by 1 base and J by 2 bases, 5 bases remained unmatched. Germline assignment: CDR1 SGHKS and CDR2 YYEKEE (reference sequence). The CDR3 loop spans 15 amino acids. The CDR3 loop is CASSLPRTGTYEQYF. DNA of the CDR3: TGTGCCAGCAGCTTGCCTCGGACAGGGACCTACGAGCAGTACTTC.

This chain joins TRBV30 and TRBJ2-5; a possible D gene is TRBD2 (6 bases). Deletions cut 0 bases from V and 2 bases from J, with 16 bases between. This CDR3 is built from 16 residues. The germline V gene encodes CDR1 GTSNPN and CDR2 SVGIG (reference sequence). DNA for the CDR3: TGTGCCTGGAGTGTCGGTGTGGGAGGTCCGCAAGAGACCCAGTACTTC. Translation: CAWSVGVGGPQETQYF.

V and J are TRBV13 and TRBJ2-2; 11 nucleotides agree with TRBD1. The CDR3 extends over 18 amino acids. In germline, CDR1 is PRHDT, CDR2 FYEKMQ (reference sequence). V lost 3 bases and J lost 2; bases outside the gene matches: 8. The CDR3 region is CASSFQAGTGGNTGELFF. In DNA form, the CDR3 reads TGTGCCAGCAGCTTCCAGGCCGGGACAGGGGGTAACACCGGGGAGCTGTTTTTT. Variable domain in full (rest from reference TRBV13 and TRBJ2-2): AAGVIQSPRHLIKEKRETATLKCYPIPRHDTVYWYQQGPGQDPQFLISFYEKMQSDKGSIPDRFSAQQFSDYHSELNMSSLELGDSALYFCASSFQAGTGGNTGELFFGEGSRLTVL.

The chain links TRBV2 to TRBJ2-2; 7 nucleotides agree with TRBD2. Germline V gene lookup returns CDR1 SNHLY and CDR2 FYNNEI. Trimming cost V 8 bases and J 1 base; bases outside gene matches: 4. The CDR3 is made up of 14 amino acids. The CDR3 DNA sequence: TGTGCCAGCTTGGGACTACGGAACACCGGGGAGCTGTTTTTT. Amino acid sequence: CASLGLRNTGELFF. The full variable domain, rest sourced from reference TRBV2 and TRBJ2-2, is EPEVTQTPSHQVTQMGQEVILRCVPISNHLYFYWYRQILGQKVEFLVSFYNNEISEKSEIFDDQFSVERPDGSNFTLKIRSTKLEDSAMYFCASLGLRNTGELFFGEGSRLTVL.

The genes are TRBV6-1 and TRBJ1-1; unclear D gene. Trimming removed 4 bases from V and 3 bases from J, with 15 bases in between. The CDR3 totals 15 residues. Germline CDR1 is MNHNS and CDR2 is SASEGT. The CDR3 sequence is CASSVLAGGDTEAFF. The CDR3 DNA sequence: TGTGCCAGCAGTGTCCTGGCTGGAGGAGACACTGAAGCTTTCTTT.